This TCR beta chain was recovered during a study of healthy donors' naive CD4 and CD8 T cells (dated by TCRdb to between 2015 and 2016). Regarding the research as a whole: Donors were chosen to span three age groups (20-25, 40-50 and 60-70 years, several each), with mean age around 46 and half female. The TCR alpha libraries followed the same workflow as the beta chain, except for a newly designed primer set that covered all functional IMGT alpha gene variants. Peripheral blood mononuclear cells were collected from fewer than 20 healthy, unrelated individuals. Donors were HLA-typed by sequencing at HLA-A, -B, -C, -DRB1, -DQB1 and -DPB1 using the SBTexcellerator protocol, an ABI3130xl analyzer and SBTengine software. To examine how TCR variation is linked to lineage commitment, the study sequenced rearranged TCR alpha and beta chains from naive CD4+ and CD8+ T cells.

In this sample, this clonotype turned up once. Its binding antigen is unknown. No base qualities exist here, and no much larger clone lies one base off it. On its own, one read is weak support. For sequencing, a 454 GS FLX Titanium was employed. A previously published linear amplification protocol was used to construct TCR libraries from around 500 ng of total RNA. Sequencing was carried out on the Roche/454 Genome Sequencer using Titanium chemistry. Under the source paper's analysis protocol: A total of some 84,000 rearranged TCR alpha transcripts were sequenced from four or five of the healthy donors. Duplicate transcripts were removed, and unique TCR clonotypes were defined by the CDR3 junction according to IMGT nomenclature. Logistic regression in R 2.13.0 modeled CD4 versus CD8 status as a function of V and J genes, with adjustment for donor effects and Bonferroni correction for multiple testing. TCRdb itself trimmed the public reads at Q25 with fastp, ran MiXCR and retained productive beta chains. Entries that share a CDR3 protein sequence are merged under the most common genes and DNA. The V and J calls reflect TCRdb's pipeline rather than the authors' work. The sample table shows 150,000 to 200,000 distinct CDR3 sequences, and over 60% are seen once. The ten top clones hold 2.3% of the sample.

What the work shows at the level of the full study, not this receptor alone: Because alpha and beta chains were sequenced in bulk and could not be paired, the effects of the two chains in combination were not assessed. In both chains, CD4+ lineage was linked to a positively charged CDR3, whereas CD8+ lineage was linked to a negatively charged CDR3. The study did not directly address possible repertoire bias arising from homeostatic proliferation of naive T cells. Taken together, V genes, J genes and CDR3 charge appeared to account for around 13% of the variance in CD4/CD8 propensity, mostly acting in an additive way. Naive CD4+ and CD8+ cells reportedly showed biased usage of most V and J gene segments, and this bias was consistent across donors and independent of HLA genotype.

Cells with a CD4+CD8-CD45RO-CD45RA+ profile were isolated by FACS and defined as naive CD4+ T cells, and those with a CD8+CD4-CD45RA+CD27bright profile were defined as naive CD8+ T cells. Antibodies against CD4 (RPA-T4), CD8 (SK1), CD27 (O323), CD45RA (HI100) and CD45RO (UCHL1) were used for sorting. The TCR comes from a pool of human donors in good health; the sample pools cells from several healthy donors. Input material: naive CD4+ and CD8+ T cells sorted from blood, pooled from several donors. Read against the paper, the sample's cell subset or site label means: FACS-sorted naive CD4+ (CD45RO-CD45RA+) and naive CD8+ (CD45RA+CD27bright) T cells.

The CDR3 here reads CATSTGQGSYEQYF. At the DNA level, the sequence is TGTGCCACCAGCACCGGACAGGGATCCTACGAGCAGTACTTC. The V gene is TRBV15 and the J gene is TRBJ2-7; the central 8 bases match TRBD1. Trimmed from V: 4 bases; trimmed from J: 1 base; junction bases lacking a gene match: 3. The CDR1 and CDR2 encoded by the germline V gene (reference sequence) are LNHNV and YYDKDF. The CDR3 spans 14 residues, from the cysteine through the phenylalanine. CDR3 DNA only is kept here, 42 bases in frame from base 1.